This record covers a single T cell receptor (beta chain). This entry comes from a study of T-cell reconstitution after alpha-beta-depleted transplantation in children. V dropped 0 bases and J dropped 4; count of bases not matched to a gene: 9. The CDR3 runs 16 residues. Germline CDR1 reads DFQATT; CDR2 reads SNEGSKA (reference sequence). TCRbeta library construction was performed incorporating unique molecular identifiers. TCRdb reprocessed the PCR reads via MiXCR and lists one record per CDR3 protein. This sample carries 40,000 to 60,000 distinct CDR3 sequences, 7.5% to 10% of them seen once, and the ten largest clones take 27%.

Sample: PBMCs, mostly from graft donor cells, taken 60 days after TCRalphabeta/CD19-depleted stem cell transplant. The V call is TRBV20-1, the J call TRBJ2-3; 8 bases line up with TRBD1. The TCR was taken from a male patient between 2 and 10 years old who had a stem cell transplant for chronic granulomatous disease, so the T cells may come from the graft donor. In DNA form, the CDR3 reads TGCAGTGCTAGAGATTTTTCAGGGGGCGAGGCAGATACGCAGTATTTT. Protein product: CSARDFSGGEADTQYF.